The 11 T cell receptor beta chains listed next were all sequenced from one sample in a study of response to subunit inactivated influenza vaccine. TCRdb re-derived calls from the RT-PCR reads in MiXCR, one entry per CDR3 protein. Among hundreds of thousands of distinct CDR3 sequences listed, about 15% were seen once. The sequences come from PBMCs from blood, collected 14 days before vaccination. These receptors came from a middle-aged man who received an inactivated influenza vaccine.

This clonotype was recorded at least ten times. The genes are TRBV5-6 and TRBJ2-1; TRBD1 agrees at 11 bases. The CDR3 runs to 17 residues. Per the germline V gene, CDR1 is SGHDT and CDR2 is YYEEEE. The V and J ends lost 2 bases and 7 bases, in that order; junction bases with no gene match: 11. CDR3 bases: TGTGCCAGCAGCTTCAGGTCCGGGACAGGGGGTCGAAATGAGCAGTTCTTC. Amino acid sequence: CASSFRSGTGGRNEQFF.

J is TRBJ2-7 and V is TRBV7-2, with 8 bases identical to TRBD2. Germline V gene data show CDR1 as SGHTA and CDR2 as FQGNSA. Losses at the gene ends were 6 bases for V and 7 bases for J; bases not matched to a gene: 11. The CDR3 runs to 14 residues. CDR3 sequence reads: CASRRGAGDGEQYF. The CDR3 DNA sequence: TGTGCCAGCAGACGGGGAGCGGGAGATGGTGAGCAGTACTTC.

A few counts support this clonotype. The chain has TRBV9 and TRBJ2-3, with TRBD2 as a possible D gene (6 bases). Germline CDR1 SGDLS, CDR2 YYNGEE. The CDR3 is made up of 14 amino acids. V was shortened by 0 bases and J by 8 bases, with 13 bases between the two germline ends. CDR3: CASSVVGTQGTQYF. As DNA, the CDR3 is TGTGCCAGCAGCGTAGTAGGGACTCAGGGTACGCAGTATTTT.

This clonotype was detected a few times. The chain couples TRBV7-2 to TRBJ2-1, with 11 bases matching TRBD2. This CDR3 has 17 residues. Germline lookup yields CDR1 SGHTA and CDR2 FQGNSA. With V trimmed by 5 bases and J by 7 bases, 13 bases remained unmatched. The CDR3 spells CASSLQPSGRPKNEQFF. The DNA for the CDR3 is TGTGCCAGCAGCCTACAACCTAGCGGGAGGCCAAAAAATGAGCAGTTCTTC.

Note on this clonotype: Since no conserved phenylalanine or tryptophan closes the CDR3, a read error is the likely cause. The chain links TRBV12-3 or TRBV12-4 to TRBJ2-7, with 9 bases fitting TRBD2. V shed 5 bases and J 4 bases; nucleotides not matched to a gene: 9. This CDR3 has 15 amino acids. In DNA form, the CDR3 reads TGTGCCAGCAGTCCCCTAGCGGGATGGTTTTACGAGCAGTACTAC. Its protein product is CASSPLAGWFYEQYY.

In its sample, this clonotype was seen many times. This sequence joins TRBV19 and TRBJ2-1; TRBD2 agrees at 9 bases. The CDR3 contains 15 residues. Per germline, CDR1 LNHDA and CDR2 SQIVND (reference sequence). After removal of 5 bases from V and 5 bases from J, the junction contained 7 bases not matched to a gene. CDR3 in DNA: TGTGCCAGTAGTGGCAAGCGGGGGGCCCACAATGAGCAGTTCTTC. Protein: CASSGKRGAHNEQFF.

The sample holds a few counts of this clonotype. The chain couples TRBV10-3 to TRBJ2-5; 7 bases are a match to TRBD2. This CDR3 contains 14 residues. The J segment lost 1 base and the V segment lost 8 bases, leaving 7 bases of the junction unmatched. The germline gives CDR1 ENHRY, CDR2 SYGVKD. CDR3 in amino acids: CAIRGGGGQETQYF. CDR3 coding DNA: TGTGCCATCCGCGGCGGGGGAGGCCAAGAGACCCAGTACTTC.

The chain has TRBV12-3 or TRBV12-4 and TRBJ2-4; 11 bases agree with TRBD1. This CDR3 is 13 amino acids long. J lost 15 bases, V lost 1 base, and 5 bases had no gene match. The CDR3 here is CASSLGGQGGGYF. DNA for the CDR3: TGTGCCAGCAGTTTAGGGGGACAGGGGGGGGGGTACTTC.

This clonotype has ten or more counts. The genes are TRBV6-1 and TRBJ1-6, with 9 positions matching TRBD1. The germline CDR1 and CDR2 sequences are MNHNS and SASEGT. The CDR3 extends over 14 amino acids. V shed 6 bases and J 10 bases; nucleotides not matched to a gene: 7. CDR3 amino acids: CASRPTGGPSPLHF. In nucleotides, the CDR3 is TGTGCCAGCAGACCTACAGGGGGCCCCTCACCCCTCCACTTT.

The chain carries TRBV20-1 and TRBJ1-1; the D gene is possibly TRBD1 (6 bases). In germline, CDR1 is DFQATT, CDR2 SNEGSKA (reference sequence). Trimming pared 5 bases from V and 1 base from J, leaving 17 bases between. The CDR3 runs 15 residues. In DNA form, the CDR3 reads TGCAGTGCTGACGTACGGGGGGCATCGAACACTGAAGCTTTCTTT. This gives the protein CSADVRGASNTEAFF.

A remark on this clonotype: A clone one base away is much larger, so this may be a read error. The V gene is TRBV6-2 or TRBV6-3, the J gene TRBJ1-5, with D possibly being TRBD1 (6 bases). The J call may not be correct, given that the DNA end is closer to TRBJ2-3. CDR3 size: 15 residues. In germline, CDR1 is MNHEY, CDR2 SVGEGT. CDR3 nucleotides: TGTGCCAGCAGTTACCGACAGGCAAGCAATCAGCCCCAGTATTTT. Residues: CASSYRQASNQPQYF.